The clone carrying this T cell receptor beta chain was counted once. The antigen remains undetermined. The sample belongs to a study of T cell responses to AZD1222 COVID-19 vaccine. The data were produced by immunoSEQ multiplex PCR, yet TCRdb's version contains in-frame clones alone and is incomplete. The sample holds 100,000 or so clones, about 88% seen once. General study results and limits: It was only five to seven AZD1222 recipients who were seropositive at baseline. As reported, nearly half of all spike-specific TCRs target variant regions that are unmutated. With two AZD1222 doses given, Spike-specific TCR breadth and depth both rose. Repertoire samples came only from after the peak T cell response.

V lost 8 bases, J lost 4 bases, and 9 bases lay in between. This CDR3 region has 12 residues. From germline, CDR1 is SNHLY and CDR2 FYNNEI. The chain employs TRBV2 and TRBJ1-3; D is ambiguous. Specimen: peripheral blood, collected 28 days after the second AZD1222 dose. The sequence was collected from an adult who received the AZD1222 COVID-19 vaccine. The CDR3 here is CASAMSGNTIYF. The CDR3 nucleotides are TGTGCCAGCGCCATGTCGGGAAACACCATATATTTT.